These 18 T cell receptor beta chains were all obtained from the same sample, sequenced in a study of OX40 agonist ivuxolimab in advanced cancers. TCRdb's copy holds only in-frame clones and misses some; the assay was immunoSEQ multiplex PCR. Among about 53,000 clones listed, roughly 80% were seen once. Here the sequenced sample was CD4+ or CD8+ T cells sorted from blood, taken in a trial of the OX40 agonist ivuxolimab. The receptors here all came from an adult with an advanced solid tumor such as melanoma, head and neck, liver or kidney cancer.

This clone is a singleton in its sample. The chain joins TRBV2 to TRBJ1-5; D may be TRBD1 (5 bases). The length of the CDR3 is 17 residues. The ends were cut back, 4 bases at V and 2 bases at J, with 18 bases in the middle. CDR1 is SNHLY, CDR2 FYNNEI, per germline. CDR3 in DNA: TGTGCCAGCAGTGGGAATCCGGGACGCAGAGGCAATCAGCCCCAGCATTTT. Amino acids: CASSGNPGRRGNQPQHF.

The chain couples TRBV4-2 to TRBJ2-4, with 9 bases identical to TRBD2. With V trimmed by 0 bases and J by 0 bases, 9 bases remained unmatched. The CDR3 length is 19 residues. Germline V CDR1 and CDR2: LGHNA, YNFKEQ. The CDR3 nucleotides are TGTGCCAGCAGCCAAGACCCTAGACTAGCGGAACTAGCCAAAAACATTCAGTACTTC. Residues: CASSQDPRLAELAKNIQYF.

Written as DNA, the CDR3 is TGTGCCAGTAGTACCCACCCCCCTGGACAGGGAACTAATGAAAAACTGTTTTTT. As protein: CASSTHPPGQGTNEKLFF. The chain has TRBV19 and TRBJ1-4; 8 bases align to TRBD1. Trimming removed 4 bases from V and 1 base from J; junction bases left unmatched: 11. This CDR3 spans 18 amino acids. The V gene's germline CDR1 is LNHDA and CDR2 SQIVND (reference sequence).

This chain connects TRBV19 to TRBJ1-6, with unresolved D. The CDR3 has 14 residues. CDR1 and CDR2 (germline): LNHDA, SQIVND (reference sequence). V lost 3 bases and J lost 0, with 3 bases in between. Here the CDR3 DNA reads TGTGCCAGTAGTATTTACTCCTATAATTCACCCCTCCACTTT. This codes for CASSIYSYNSPLHF.

Concerning this clone: The sample carries other DNA sequences with the same CDR3. The CDR3 is CASSLAGTSTDTQYF. In DNA form, the CDR3 reads TGCGCCAGCAGCTTGGCCGGGACCAGCACAGATACGCAGTATTTT. This chain connects TRBV5-1 to TRBJ2-3; D possibly uses TRBD1 or TRBD2 (5 bases each). Germline V lookup: CDR1 SGHRS, CDR2 YFSETQ. This CDR3 is built from 15 residues. V dropped 0 bases and J dropped 0 bases, with 8 bases sitting between them.

This chain links TRBV27 with TRBJ1-1, with a weak D call TRBD1 (5 bases). Germline V gene sequence: CDR1 MNHEY, CDR2 SMNVEV (reference sequence). V shed 2 bases and J shed 8 bases, with 12 bases lying between them. The length of the CDR3 is 13 residues. The CDR3 loop is CASSLPPYREAFF. CDR3 DNA: TGTGCCAGCAGTTTACCCCCCTACAGGGAAGCTTTCTTT.

This chain uses TRBV7-9 with TRBJ1-6; no clear D gene. Germline V gene data show CDR1 as SEHNR and CDR2 as FQNEAQ (reference sequence). The CDR3 covers 13 residues. V lost 0 bases, J lost 7 bases, and 4 bases lay in between. CDR3 bases: TGTGCCAGCAGCTTAGCGGGGAATTCACCCCTCCACTTT. It codes for CASSLAGNSPLHF.

This clone turned up a few times. V gene TRBV6-5 combines with J gene TRBJ2-7; possible D gene TRBD1, 5 bases. Trimming pared 0 bases from V and 1 base from J, leaving 13 bases between. CDR3 length equals 16 residues. Germline V lookup: CDR1 MNHEY, CDR2 SVGAGI. In nucleotides, the CDR3 is TGTGCCAGCAGTTACTCGCTACAGGCCCTTTCCTACGAGCAGTACTTC. Its protein is CASSYSLQALSYEQYF.

As DNA, the CDR3 is TGTGCCAGCAGCTCCAGGTCTGGGAAAGAGACCCAGTACTTC. Translating gives CASSSRSGKETQYF. This chain uses TRBV5-4 with TRBJ2-5; D remains unclear. V gave up 3 bases and J gave up 3 bases, with 12 bases separating them. The length of the CDR3 is 14 residues. Germline assignment: CDR1 SGHNT and CDR2 YYREEE (reference sequence). Together with reference TRBV5-4 and TRBJ2-5, the CDR3 gives the full variable domain: ETGVTQSPTHLIKTRGQQVTLRCSSQSGHNTVSWYQQALGQGPQFIFQYYREEENGRGNFPPRFSGLQFPNYSSELNVNALELDDSALYLCASSSRSGKETQYFGPGTRLLVL.

The chain joins TRBV2 to TRBJ2-7, with D perhaps matching TRBD2 (6 bases). CDR3 length: 15 residues. CDR1 and CDR2 (germline): SNHLY, FYNNEI. V lost 6 bases and J 0 bases, leaving 15 bases between the germline ends. The CDR3 bases are TGTGCCAGCAGGACGGAGGGCGGCAGCTCCTACGAGCAGTACTTC. This encodes CASRTEGGSSYEQYF. Filled out from reference TRBV2 and TRBJ2-7, the complete variable domain reads EPEVTQTPSHQVTQMGQEVILRCVPISNHLYFYWYRQILGQKVEFLVSFYNNEISEKSEIFDDQFSVERPDGSNFTLKIRSTKLEDSAMYFCASRTEGGSSYEQYFGPGTRLTVT.

This clone was picked up a small number of times. The gene calls are TRBV6-1 and TRBJ1-4; tentatively, D is TRBD1 (6 bases). The CDR3 covers 14 residues. With 2 bases removed from V and 6 bases from J, the gap between germline ends came to 10 bases. The V gene's germline CDR1 is MNHNS and CDR2 SASEGT. The CDR3 sequence: CASSERGHYEKLFF. The CDR3 nucleotides read TGTGCCAGCAGTGAACGGGGGCACTATGAAAAACTGTTTTTT.

The chain carries TRBV14 and TRBJ1-5; no clear D. The germline V gene encodes CDR1 SGHDN and CDR2 FVKESK. The CDR3 is 13 residues long. Trimming took 1 base from V and 4 from J, leaving 5 bases between them. In DNA, the CDR3 is TGTGCCAGCAGCCAAGGGGTTAATCAGCCCCAGCATTTT. This codes for CASSQGVNQPQHF.

The rearrangement joins TRBV6-6 to TRBJ1-3; D is unresolved. Germline values: CDR1 MNHNY, CDR2 SVGAGI (reference sequence). Trimming removed 6 bases from V and 6 bases from J, with 12 bases in between. The CDR3 contains 13 residues. The CDR3 DNA reads as TGTGCCAGCAGCCCATACGGGGAAAACACCATATATTTT. It translates to CASSPYGENTIYF.

The chain employs TRBV19 and TRBJ2-1; D is possibly TRBD2 (5 bases). The CDR3 loop spans 17 amino acids. Germline loops: CDR1 LNHDA, CDR2 SQIVND (reference sequence). Between the trimmed V and J ends, which lost 3 bases and 4 bases, there was a span of 19 bases. CDR3 DNA sequence: TGTGCCAGTAGTATCAACGGGTTAGCGTCGTCTTACAATGAGCAGTTCTTC. This codes for CASSINGLASSYNEQFF.

The V gene is TRBV28, the J gene TRBJ1-3, with a weak D call TRBD1 (5 bases). With 6 bases removed from V and 4 bases from J, the gap between germline ends came to 19 bases. CDR3 length: 16 amino acids. CDR1 is MDHEN and CDR2 is SYDVKM in the germline V gene. CDR3 nucleotide sequence: TGTGCCAGCAGCACGGTGACGGCGGGGCTGGGAAACACCATATATTTT. Residues: CASSTVTAGLGNTIYF.

CDR3 nucleotides: TGTGCCAGTACCAAGGACAGGGAACCAAATGAGCAGTTCTTC. It encodes CASTKDREPNEQFF. V is TRBV19 and J is TRBJ2-1; 8 positions agree with TRBD1. Germline CDR1 is LNHDA and CDR2 is SQIVND (reference sequence). V was clipped by 7 bases and J by 7 bases; unmatched bases: 9. The CDR3 is made up of 14 amino acids.

This clone was found once. The chain joins TRBV7-9 to TRBJ1-2; 7 bases line up with TRBD1. Per germline, CDR1 SEHNR and CDR2 FQNEAQ (reference sequence). The CDR3 runs to 14 residues. V shed 7 bases and J 4 bases; nucleotides not matched to a gene: 9. CDR3 loop: CASNLGGQSYGYTF. The CDR3 bases are TGTGCCAGCAACCTTGGGGGACAGAGCTATGGCTACACCTTC. The full variable domain, completed using reference TRBV7-9 and TRBJ1-2, is DTGVSQNPRHKITKRGQNVTFRCDPISEHNRLYWYRQTLGQGPEFLTYFQNEAQLEKSRLLSDRFSAERPKGSFSTLEIQRTEQGDSAMYLCASNLGGQSYGYTFGSGTRLTVV.

The chain uses TRBV5-1 and TRBJ2-7, with 11 bases aligning to TRBD1. CDR3 length equals 13 residues. CDR1 and CDR2 (germline): SGHRS, YFSETQ. V gave up 7 bases and J gave up 7 bases; unmatched junction bases: 7. CDR3 in DNA: TGCGCCAGCGGGGACAGGGGGGCCGGGGAGCAGTACTTC. Translation: CASGDRGAGEQYF.